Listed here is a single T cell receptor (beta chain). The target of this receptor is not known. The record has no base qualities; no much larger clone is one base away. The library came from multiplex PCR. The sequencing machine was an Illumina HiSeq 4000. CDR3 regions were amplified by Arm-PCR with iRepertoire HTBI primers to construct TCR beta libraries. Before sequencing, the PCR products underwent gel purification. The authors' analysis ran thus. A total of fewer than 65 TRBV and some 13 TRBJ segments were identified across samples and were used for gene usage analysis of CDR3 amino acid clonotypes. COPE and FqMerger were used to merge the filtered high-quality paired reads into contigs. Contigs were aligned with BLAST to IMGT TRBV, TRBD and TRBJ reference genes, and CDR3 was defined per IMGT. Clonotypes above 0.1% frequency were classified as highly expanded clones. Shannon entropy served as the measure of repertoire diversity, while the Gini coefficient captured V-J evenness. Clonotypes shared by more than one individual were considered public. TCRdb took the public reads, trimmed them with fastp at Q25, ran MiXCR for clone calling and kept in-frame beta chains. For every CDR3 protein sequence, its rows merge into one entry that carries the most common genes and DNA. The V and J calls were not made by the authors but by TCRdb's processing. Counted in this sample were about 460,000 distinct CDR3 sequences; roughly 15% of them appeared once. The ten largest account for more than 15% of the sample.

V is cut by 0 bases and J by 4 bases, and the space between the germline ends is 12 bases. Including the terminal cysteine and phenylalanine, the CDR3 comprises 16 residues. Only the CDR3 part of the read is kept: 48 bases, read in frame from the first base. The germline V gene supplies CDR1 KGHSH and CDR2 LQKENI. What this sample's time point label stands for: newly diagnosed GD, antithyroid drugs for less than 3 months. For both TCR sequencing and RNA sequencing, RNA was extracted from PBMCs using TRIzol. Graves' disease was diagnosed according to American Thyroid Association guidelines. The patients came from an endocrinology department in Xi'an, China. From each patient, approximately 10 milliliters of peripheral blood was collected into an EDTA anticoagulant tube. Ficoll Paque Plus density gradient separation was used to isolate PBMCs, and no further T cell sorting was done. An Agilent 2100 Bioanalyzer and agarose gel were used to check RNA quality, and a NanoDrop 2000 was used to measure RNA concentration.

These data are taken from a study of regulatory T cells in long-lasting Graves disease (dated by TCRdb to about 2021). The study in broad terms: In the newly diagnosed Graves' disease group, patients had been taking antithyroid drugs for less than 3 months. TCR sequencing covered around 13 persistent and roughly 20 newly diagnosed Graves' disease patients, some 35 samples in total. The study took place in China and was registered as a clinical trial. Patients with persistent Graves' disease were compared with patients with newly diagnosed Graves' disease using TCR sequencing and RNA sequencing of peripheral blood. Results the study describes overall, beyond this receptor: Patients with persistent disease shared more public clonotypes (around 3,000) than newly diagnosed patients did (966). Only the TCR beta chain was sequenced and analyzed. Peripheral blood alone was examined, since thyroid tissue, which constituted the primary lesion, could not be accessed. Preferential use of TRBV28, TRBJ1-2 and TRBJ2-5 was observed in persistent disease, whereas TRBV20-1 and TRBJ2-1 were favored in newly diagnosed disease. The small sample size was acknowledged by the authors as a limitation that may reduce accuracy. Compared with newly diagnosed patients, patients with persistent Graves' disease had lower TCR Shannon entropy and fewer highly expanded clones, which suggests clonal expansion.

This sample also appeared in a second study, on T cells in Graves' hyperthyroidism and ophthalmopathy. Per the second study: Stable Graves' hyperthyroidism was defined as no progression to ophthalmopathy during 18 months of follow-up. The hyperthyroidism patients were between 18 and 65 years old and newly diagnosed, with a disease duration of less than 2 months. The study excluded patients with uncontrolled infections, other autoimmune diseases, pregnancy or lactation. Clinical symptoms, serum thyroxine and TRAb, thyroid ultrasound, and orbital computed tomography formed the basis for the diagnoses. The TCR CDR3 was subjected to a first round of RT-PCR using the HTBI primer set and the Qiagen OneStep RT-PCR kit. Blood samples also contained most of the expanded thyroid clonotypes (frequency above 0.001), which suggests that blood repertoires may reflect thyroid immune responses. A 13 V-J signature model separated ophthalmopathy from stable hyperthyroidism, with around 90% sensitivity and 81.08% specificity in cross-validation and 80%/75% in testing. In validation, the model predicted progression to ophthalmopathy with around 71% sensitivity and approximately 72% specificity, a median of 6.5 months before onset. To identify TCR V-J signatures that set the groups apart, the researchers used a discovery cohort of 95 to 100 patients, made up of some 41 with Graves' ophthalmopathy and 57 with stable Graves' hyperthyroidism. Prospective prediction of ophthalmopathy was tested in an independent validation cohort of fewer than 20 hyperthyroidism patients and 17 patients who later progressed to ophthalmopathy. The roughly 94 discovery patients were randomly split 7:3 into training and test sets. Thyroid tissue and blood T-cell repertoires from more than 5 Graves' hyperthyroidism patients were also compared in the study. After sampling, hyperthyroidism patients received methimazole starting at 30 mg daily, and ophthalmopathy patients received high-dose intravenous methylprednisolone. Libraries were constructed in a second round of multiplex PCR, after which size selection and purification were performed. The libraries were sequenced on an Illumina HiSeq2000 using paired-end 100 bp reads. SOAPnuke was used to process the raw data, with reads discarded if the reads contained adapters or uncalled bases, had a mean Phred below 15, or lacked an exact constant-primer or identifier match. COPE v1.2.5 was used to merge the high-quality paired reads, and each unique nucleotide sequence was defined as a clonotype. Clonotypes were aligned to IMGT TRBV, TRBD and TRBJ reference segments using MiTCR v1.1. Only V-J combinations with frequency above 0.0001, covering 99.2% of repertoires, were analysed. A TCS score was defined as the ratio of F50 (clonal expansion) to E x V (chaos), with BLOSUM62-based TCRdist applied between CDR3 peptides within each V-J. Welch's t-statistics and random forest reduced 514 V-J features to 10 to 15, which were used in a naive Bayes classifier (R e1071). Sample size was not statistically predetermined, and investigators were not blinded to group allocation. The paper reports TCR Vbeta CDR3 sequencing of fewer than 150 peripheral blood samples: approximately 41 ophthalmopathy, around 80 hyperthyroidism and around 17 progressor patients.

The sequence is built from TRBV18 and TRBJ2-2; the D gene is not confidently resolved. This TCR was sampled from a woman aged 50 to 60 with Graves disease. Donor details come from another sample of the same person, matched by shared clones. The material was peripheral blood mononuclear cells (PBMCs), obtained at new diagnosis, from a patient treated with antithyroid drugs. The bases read TGTGCCAGCTCACCACCGATGCTGGGTCCCACCGGGGAGCTGTTTTTT. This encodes CASSPPMLGPTGELFF. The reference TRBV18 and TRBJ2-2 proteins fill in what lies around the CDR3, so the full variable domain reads NAGVMQNPRHLVRRRGQEARLRCSPMKGHSHVYWYRQLPEEGLKFMVYLQKENIIDESGMPKERFSAEFPKEGPSILRIQQVVRGDSAAYFCASSPPMLGPTGELFFGEGSRLTVL.